Sequencing of this TCR beta chain was carried out in a study of blood T cell repertoires in COVID-19. Study details: The study drew acute and convalescent COVID-19 samples from the United States, Italy and Spain. T cells, B-cell-depleted T cells, or PBMCs supplied cDNA or gDNA.

Unmatched junction bases numbered 6, after V lost 5 bases and J lost 4 bases. The germline V gene has CDR1 SEHNR and CDR2 FQNEAQ (reference sequence). The CDR3 covers 15 residues. Study processing details: Estimates of nucleated cell counts were drawn from the amplification of reference gene primers. TCRdb keeps only in-frame clones here, not all; method: immunoSEQ multiplex PCR. The V and J calls and clone size come from that table; D and trimming were worked out from the DNA. The sample records under 150,000 clones, approximately 88% being singletons. The sequencing input was peripheral blood. This chain links TRBV7-9 with TRBJ1-2; 11 bases line up with TRBD1. This clonotype originated in a man between 65 and 85 years old with active COVID-19. Here the CDR3 DNA reads TGTGCCAGCAGCCCGGACAGGGGGCGCGGCTATGGCTACACCTTC. It encodes CASSPDRGRGYGYTF.